This T cell receptor (beta chain) was obtained from a study of cytomegalovirus exposure and HLA in healthy donors. Study outcomes and limitations: The TCR clusters that emerged in the first cohort tended, a later analysis found, to co-occur in the roughly 130 validation repertoires. Rare TCR sequences predominated, though certain public TCRs were found in many donors.

In regard to this clone: What it recognizes is unknown.

The ends lost 5 bases at V and 9 bases at J; junction bases unmatched: 6. Per the germline V gene, CDR1 is SGHVS and CDR2 is FNYEAQ. CDR3 size: 14 residues. The repertoire was sequenced with immunoSEQ multiplex PCR; TCRdb's copy has only in-frame clones and lacks some. The sample shows about 280,000 clones, roughly 88% of them seen only once. This sequence was found in a young woman in good health and CMV-seronegative. The V gene is TRBV7-6, the J gene TRBJ1-6, with TRBD1 identical over 8 bases. The sample consisted of PBMCs. CDR3 nucleotides: TGTGCCAGCAGCGATGGGACAGGTACTTCACCCCTCCACTTT. This codes for CASSDGTGTSPLHF.